The clone carrying this T cell receptor beta chain has at least ten counts. The antigen is undetermined. Trimming left V 8 bases short and J 4 bases short, with 7 bases between. The CDR3 runs to 11 residues. The germline gives CDR1 SGHTA, CDR2 FQGNSA. The entry originates in a study of response to subunit inactivated influenza vaccine. Broader study findings: Authors proposed each seasonal influenza vaccination draws in few new T cells.

TCRdb used MiXCR to reprocess the RT-PCR reads, holding one entry per CDR3 protein. This sample has hundreds of thousands of distinct CDR3 sequences, with 25% found just once. The chain links TRBV7-2 to TRBJ2-3; maybe TRBD1 (6 bases). The material sequenced was CD4+ T cells sorted from PBMCs, taken about 5 days after vaccination. This receptor was identified in a man aged 45-65 years who received an inactivated influenza vaccine. In DNA form, the CDR3 reads TGTGCCAGCTCAGGGGCAGATACGCAGTATTTT. Protein sequence: CASSGADTQYF.